These 17 T cell receptor beta chains were sequenced from one sample in a study of T cells in Graves' hyperthyroidism and ophthalmopathy. Amplification of TCR beta CDR3 regions used RNA as the template. First-round RT-PCR targeting the TCR CDR3 was performed with the HTBI primer set. Via MiXCR, TCRdb re-called the multiplex PCR reads, giving one row per CDR3 protein. The sample carries 390,000 or so distinct CDR3 sequences, about 15% recorded once. Sequencing was performed on blood. These receptors originate from a man younger than 35 with Graves' ophthalmopathy.

This clonotype appeared many times. The chain's CDR3 is CASSLAERGLYEQFF. In DNA, the CDR3 is TGCGCCAGCAGCTTGGCCGAGAGGGGCCTCTATGAGCAGTTCTTC. V and J are TRBV5-1 and TRBJ2-1; the D call may be TRBD1 or TRBD2 (5 bases each). The CDR3 is made up of 15 amino acids. Germline V gene sequence: CDR1 SGHRS, CDR2 YFSETQ. V lost 0 bases and J lost 8, with 15 bases in between.

This chain connects TRBV5-6 to TRBJ2-4; possible D gene TRBD2, 5 bases. The V end was cut by 4 bases, the J end by 4 bases, with 12 bases between. Germline V gives CDR1 SGHDT, CDR2 YYEEEE. This CDR3 has 14 residues. The CDR3 loop reads CASSPHGVKNIQYF. The CDR3 nucleotides read TGTGCCAGCAGCCCCCACGGGGTAAAAAACATTCAGTACTTC.

This clonotype has at least ten counts. The rearrangement joins TRBV18 to TRBJ1-6; a possible D gene is TRBD1 (5 bases). The CDR3 spans 13 residues. Trimming took off 4 bases at V and 6 bases at J, with 7 bases between the two ends. From germline, CDR1 is KGHSH and CDR2 LQKENI. The CDR3 loop is CASSRDFNSPLHF. As DNA, the CDR3 is TGTGCCAGCTCACGGGACTTTAATTCACCCCTCCACTTT.

This clonotype was recorded a few times. The gene calls are TRBV19 and TRBJ1-2; the D is unclear. The CDR3 spans 14 residues. V was shortened by 5 bases and J by 7 bases, with 17 bases between the two germline ends. Germline V lookup: CDR1 LNHDA, CDR2 SQIVND (reference sequence). CDR3 residues: CASSPKQGRPGYTF. For the CDR3, the DNA is TGTGCCAGTAGTCCCAAACAAGGCCGGCCTGGCTACACCTTC.

The V call is TRBV19, the J call TRBJ2-1, with 14 positions matching TRBD2. Trimming removed 4 bases from V and 4 bases from J; junction bases left unmatched: 9. The CDR3 extends over 18 amino acids. Per germline, CDR1 LNHDA and CDR2 SQIVND (reference sequence). The CDR3 DNA follows: TGTGCCAGTAGTAGACATATGGGACTAGCGGGAGCTTACAATGAGCAGTTCTTC. It is translated as CASSRHMGLAGAYNEQFF.

This clonotype appeared many times. The chain uses TRBV6-1 and TRBJ2-7, with D unclear. V lost 5 bases and J lost 2, with 10 bases in between. CDR3 size: 13 residues. Germline values: CDR1 MNHNS, CDR2 SASEGT. The CDR3 reads CASSSEATYEQYF. The DNA of the CDR3 is TGTGCCAGCAGTTCAGAAGCCACCTACGAGCAGTACTTC.

This clonotype was detected ten times or more. The chain recombines TRBV12-3 or TRBV12-4 with TRBJ2-5; TRBD2 agrees at 11 bases. The CDR3 consists of 19 residues. V shed 3 bases and J 5 bases; nucleotides not matched to a gene: 17. The CDR3 here is CASSFSGTSGTHPLETQYF. The CDR3 DNA follows: TGTGCCAGCAGTTTTTCGGGGACTAGCGGAACTCACCCTCTGGAGACCCAGTACTTC.

This clonotype turned up a few times. J is TRBJ2-7 and V is TRBV4-2; 9 nucleotides line up with TRBD2. The CDR3 loop spans 16 amino acids. J gave up 1 base and V 4 bases, and 8 bases lay outside the gene matches. The germline V gene has CDR1 LGHNA and CDR2 YNFKEQ. The CDR3 reads CASSPVGSGGSYEQYF. The CDR3 DNA reads as TGTGCCAGCAGCCCCGTCGGTAGCGGGGGATCCTACGAGCAGTACTTC.

This clonotype was observed at least ten times. The chain employs TRBV2 and TRBJ2-7, with D perhaps TRBD2 (5 bases). CDR1 is SNHLY, CDR2 FYNNEI, per germline. The germline V and J ends were trimmed by 6 bases and 6 bases, with 12 bases remaining between them. There are 12 residues in the CDR3. In nucleotides, the CDR3 is TGTGCCAGCAGGATACTAGGAAGCGAGCAGTACTTC. Residues: CASRILGSEQYF.

This clonotype was seen ten or more times. V and J are TRBV7-9 and TRBJ2-7; D is possibly TRBD2 (5 bases). The V gene lost 4 bases and the J gene lost 5 bases, with 18 bases spanning the gap. Germline values: CDR1 SEHNR, CDR2 FQNEAQ (reference sequence). This CDR3 has 15 amino acids. CDR3 amino acids: CASSSNRDVRDEQYF. The CDR3 DNA reads as TGTGCCAGCAGCTCTAATCGGGATGTACGGGACGAGCAGTACTTC.

The chain recombines TRBV6-1 with TRBJ1-2; unclear D gene. The CDR3 extends over 14 amino acids. Trimming removed 5 bases from V and 5 bases from J, with 15 bases in between. Germline V gene sequence: CDR1 MNHNS, CDR2 SASEGT. DNA of the CDR3: TGTGCCAGCAGTCCCCAGGCCGTCCGTTATGGCTACACCTTC. Translated: CASSPQAVRYGYTF.

This clonotype appeared a single time. This may arise from a read error, as a much more abundant clone is one base away. CDR3 sequence (DNA): TGTGCCAGCAGCCTAGGCAGCTCAGAGCAGTTCTTC. This encodes CASSLGSSEQFF. V usage is TRBV3-1 and J usage is TRBJ2-1; D remains ambiguous. This CDR3 is 12 amino acids long. V gave up 4 bases and J gave up 10 bases, with 11 bases separating them. Looked up from germline, CDR1 is LGHDT and CDR2 is YNNKEL (reference sequence).

This clonotype was seen many times. V and J are TRBV20-1 and TRBJ2-1; TRBD2 aligns across 13 bases. Germline V gene lookup returns CDR1 DFQATT and CDR2 SNEGSKA (reference sequence). V lost 2 bases to trimming and J lost 3 bases; unmatched junction nucleotides: 4. The CDR3 length is 16 residues. DNA for the CDR3: TGCAGTGCTAGATCTGGGACTAGCGGGATCTACAATGAGCAGTTCTTC. This encodes CSARSGTSGIYNEQFF.

This clonotype was observed a handful of times. This rearrangement joins TRBV6-1 to TRBJ2-2; D might be TRBD2 (5 bases). The CDR3 is made up of 15 amino acids. Trimming removed 7 bases from V and 6 bases from J, with 18 bases in between. CDR1 and CDR2 (germline): MNHNS, SASEGT. The CDR3 here is CASNVDSAFPGELFF. The CDR3 DNA is TGTGCCAGCAATGTGGACTCAGCCTTTCCCGGGGAGCTGTTTTTT.

The rearrangement uses TRBV3-1 and TRBJ1-3; TRBD1 matches at 11 bases. The CDR3 is 19 amino acids. The V segment lost 0 bases and the J segment 1 base; nucleotides outside the gene matches: 8. Looked up from germline, CDR1 is LGHDT and CDR2 is YNNKEL (reference sequence). This CDR3 is CASSQDWSGQGASGNTIYF. CDR3 nucleotide sequence: TGTGCCAGCAGCCAAGATTGGTCCGGACAGGGGGCGTCTGGAAACACCATATATTTT.

The chain has TRBV29-1 and TRBJ2-7, with 9 bases lining up with TRBD1. The CDR3 extends over 12 amino acids. The V segment lost 4 bases and the J segment 4 bases; nucleotides outside the gene matches: 2. Germline assignment: CDR1 SQVTM and CDR2 ANQGSEA. CDR3 DNA: TGCAGCGTTGTAGGACAGGGGTACGAGCAGTACTTC. Residues: CSVVGQGYEQYF.

The V gene is TRBV6-2 or TRBV6-3, the J gene TRBJ1-4; weak D call: TRBD1 (5 bases). V was cut by 0 bases and J by 7 bases, with 9 bases left in between. The CDR3 has 14 amino acids. CDR1 and CDR2 (germline): MNHEY, SVGEGT. CDR3 bases: TGTGCCAGCAGTTACTCAGGGGATACTGAAAAACTGTTTTTT. As protein: CASSYSGDTEKLFF.